Listed here is a single TCR beta chain. What it recognizes is unknown. Germline V lookup: CDR1 SGHRS, CDR2 YFSETQ. The CDR3 runs 17 residues. Trimming took 3 bases from V and 1 from J; bases not matched to a gene: 8. This sample was included in a study of STAT3 mutations in large granular lymphocyte leukemia. Study results and limitations: In T-cell large granular lymphocyte leukemia, about half of patients showed multiple immunodominant subclonotypes. Variable sampling intervals and differing treatment regimens complicated linking therapy response to TCR clonal burden changes. In some patients, a small highly pathogenic clone possibly went undetected.

TCRbeta libraries averaged roughly 40,000 productive templates per sample. Sequenced by immunoSEQ multiplex PCR; TCRdb stores in-frame clones only, minus some. Of about 20,000 clones detected, around 92% appear once; the ten largest clones hold approximately 42%. The chain combines TRBV5-1 with TRBJ2-2, with TRBD2 identical over 8 bases. The sequence came from a man between 60 and 75 years old with T-cell large granular lymphocyte leukemia. Some clones in this sample may be carry-over from other donors' samples. The sequenced sample consisted of peripheral blood mononuclear cells. CDR3 sequence (DNA): TGCGCCAGCAGCTCAGGACTAGCAATAAAGAACACCGGGGAGCTGTTTTTT. Amino acid sequence: CASSSGLAIKNTGELFF.